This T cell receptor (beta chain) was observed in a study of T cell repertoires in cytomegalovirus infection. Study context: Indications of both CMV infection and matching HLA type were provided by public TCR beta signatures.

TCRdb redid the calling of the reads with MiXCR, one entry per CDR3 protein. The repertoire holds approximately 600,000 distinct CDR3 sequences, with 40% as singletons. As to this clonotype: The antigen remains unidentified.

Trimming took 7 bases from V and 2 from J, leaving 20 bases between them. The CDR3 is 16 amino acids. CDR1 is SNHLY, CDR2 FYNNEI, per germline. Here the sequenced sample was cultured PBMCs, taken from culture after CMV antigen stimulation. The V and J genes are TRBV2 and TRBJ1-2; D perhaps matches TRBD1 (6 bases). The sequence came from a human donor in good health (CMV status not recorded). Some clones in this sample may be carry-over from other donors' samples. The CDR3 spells CASTPFASQGNYGYTF. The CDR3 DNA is TGTGCCAGCACACCCTTTGCGTCGCAGGGGAACTATGGCTACACCTTC.